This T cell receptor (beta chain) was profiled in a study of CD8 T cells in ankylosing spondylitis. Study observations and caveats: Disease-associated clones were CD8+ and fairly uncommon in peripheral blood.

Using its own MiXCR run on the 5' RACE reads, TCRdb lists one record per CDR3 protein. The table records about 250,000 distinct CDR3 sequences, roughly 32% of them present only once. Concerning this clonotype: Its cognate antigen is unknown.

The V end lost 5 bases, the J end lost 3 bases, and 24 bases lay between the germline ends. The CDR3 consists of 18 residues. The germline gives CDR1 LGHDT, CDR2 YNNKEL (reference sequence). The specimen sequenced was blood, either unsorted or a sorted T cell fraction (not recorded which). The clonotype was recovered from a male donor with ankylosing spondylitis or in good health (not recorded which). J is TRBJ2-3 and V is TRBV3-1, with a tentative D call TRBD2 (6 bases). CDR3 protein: CASSDERTSTVGTDTQYF. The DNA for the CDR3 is TGTGCCAGCAGCGACGAACGAACTAGCACTGTGGGAACAGATACGCAGTATTTT.